This record covers a single T cell receptor beta chain. As yet, its antigen is unknown. Germline assignment: CDR1 MGHDK and CDR2 SYGVNS. The CDR3 consists of 15 residues. Trimming stripped 3 bases from V and 0 bases from J, with 11 bases between. PCR involved 60 Vbeta and 13 Jbeta primers. Here immunoSEQ multiplex PCR was the method, and the copy in TCRdb shows in-frame clones only, minus some. The sample has more than 110,000 clones; approximately 70% are singletons. The data derive from a study of cytomegalovirus exposure and HLA in healthy donors. Whole-study results and caveats: Later analysis showed most CMV-associated TCR beta chains appearing HLA-restricted. Reports described diagnosis of cytomegalovirus status by the classifier as highly specific and sensitive. When a later analysis compared HLA-associated TCR beta chains with equally common others, the HLA-associated chains turned out to be more clonally expanded and to have lower generation probabilities.

Sequenced: PBMCs. This clonotype was sampled from a woman aged 40 to 50 in good health and CMV-seronegative. The chain links TRBV25-1 to TRBJ1-1; D is possibly TRBD1 (5 bases). The CDR3 sequence is CASSDRAMMNTEAFF. CDR3 DNA: TGTGCCAGCAGTGACAGGGCAATGATGAACACTGAAGCTTTCTTT.